Below are 5 T cell receptor beta chains sequenced from a single sample in a study of blood T cell repertoires in COVID-19. The method was immunoSEQ multiplex PCR; TCRdb's version includes in-frame clones alone and lacks a portion of them. The sample has some 160,000 clones, roughly 80% seen once. The specimen sequenced was peripheral blood. The receptors derive from a human donor in a cohort sampled during active COVID-19.

CDR3 in amino acids: CASSIGGGPETQYF. In DNA, the CDR3 is TGTGCCAGTAGTATAGGGGGGGGCCCGGAGACCCAGTACTTC. This rearrangement joins TRBV19 to TRBJ2-5; possibly TRBD2 for D (7 bases). Trimming pared 1 base from V and 5 bases from J, leaving 11 bases between. Germline V lookup: CDR1 LNHDA, CDR2 SQIVND (reference sequence). This CDR3 spans 14 amino acids.

This chain links TRBV6-5 with TRBJ2-7; D is possibly TRBD2 (5 bases). Germline lookup yields CDR1 MNHEY and CDR2 SVGAGI. Trimming took 2 bases from V and 1 from J, leaving 9 bases between them. CDR3 length equals 14 residues. The CDR3 region has the DNA TGTGCCAGCAGTTACCAGCGGTTGTCCTACGAGCAGTACTTC. Encoded protein: CASSYQRLSYEQYF.

This clone came up once. The J gene is TRBJ1-4, the V gene TRBV7-9, with a weak D call TRBD1 (5 bases). The CDR3 has 16 residues. Germline loops: CDR1 SEHNR, CDR2 FQNEAQ (reference sequence). Trimming took 8 bases from V and 3 from J, leaving 19 bases between them. CDR3 nucleotide sequence: TGTGCCAGCCTACCGTCAGGGTTGTTGGCTAATGAAAAACTGTTTTTT. This sequence encodes CASLPSGLLANEKLFF.

A remark on this clone: In the same sample, other DNA sequences code for this CDR3. The chain is built from TRBV10-3 and TRBJ1-5; 9 positions match TRBD1. The CDR3 contains 16 residues. With 0 bases clipped from V and 0 bases from J, the junction kept 0 bases outside the gene matches. CDR1 is ENHRY, CDR2 SYGVKD, per germline. DNA of the CDR3: TGTGCCATCAGTGAGTCGGGACAGGGTAGCAATCAGCCCCAGCATTTT. This translates into CAISESGQGSNQPQHF.

The chain is built from TRBV3-1 (or the pseudogene TRBV3-2) and TRBJ2-1, with 7 bases matching TRBD2. After removal of 5 bases from V and 5 bases from J, the junction contained 6 bases not matched to a gene. Germline CDR1 and CDR2: LGHDT and YNNKEL (reference sequence). This CDR3 is 14 amino acids long. CDR3: CASSSGLPNNEQFF. For the CDR3, the DNA is TGTGCCAGCAGCTCGGGACTACCAAACAATGAGCAGTTCTTC.